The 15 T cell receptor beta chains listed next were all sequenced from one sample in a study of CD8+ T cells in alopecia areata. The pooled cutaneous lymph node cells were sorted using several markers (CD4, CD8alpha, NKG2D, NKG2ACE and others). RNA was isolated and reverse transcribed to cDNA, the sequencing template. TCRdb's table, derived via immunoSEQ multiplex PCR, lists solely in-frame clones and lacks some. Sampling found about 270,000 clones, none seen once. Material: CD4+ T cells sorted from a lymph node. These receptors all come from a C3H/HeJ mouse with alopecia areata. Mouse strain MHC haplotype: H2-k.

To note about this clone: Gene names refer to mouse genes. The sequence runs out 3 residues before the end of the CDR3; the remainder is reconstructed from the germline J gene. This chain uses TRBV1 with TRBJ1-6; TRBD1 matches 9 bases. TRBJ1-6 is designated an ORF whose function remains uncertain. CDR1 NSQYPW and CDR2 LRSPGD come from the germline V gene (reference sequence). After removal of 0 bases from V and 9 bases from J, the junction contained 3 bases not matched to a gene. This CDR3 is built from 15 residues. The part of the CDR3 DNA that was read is TGCACCTGCAGTGCAGAAACAGGGGGCTTTTCGCCC. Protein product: CTCSAETGGFSP. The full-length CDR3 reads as CTCSAETGGFSPLYF.

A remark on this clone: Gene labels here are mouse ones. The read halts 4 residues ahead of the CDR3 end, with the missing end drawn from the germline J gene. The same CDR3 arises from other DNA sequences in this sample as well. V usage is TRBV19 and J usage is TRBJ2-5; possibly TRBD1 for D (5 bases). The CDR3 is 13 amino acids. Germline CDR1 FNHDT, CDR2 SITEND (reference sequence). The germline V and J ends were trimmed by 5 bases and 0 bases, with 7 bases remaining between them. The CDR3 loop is CASSRQNQDTQYF. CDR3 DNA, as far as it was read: TGTGCCAGCAGCCGACAGAACCAAGAC.

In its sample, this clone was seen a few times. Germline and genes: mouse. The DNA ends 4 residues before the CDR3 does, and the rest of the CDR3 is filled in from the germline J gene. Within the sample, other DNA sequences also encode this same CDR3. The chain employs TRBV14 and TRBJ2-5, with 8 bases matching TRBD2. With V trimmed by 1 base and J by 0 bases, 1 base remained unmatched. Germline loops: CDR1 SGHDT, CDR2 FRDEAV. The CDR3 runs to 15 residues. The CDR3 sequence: CASSFRLGNQDTQYF. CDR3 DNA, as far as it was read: TGTGCCAGCAGTTTCAGACTGGGGAACCAAGAC.

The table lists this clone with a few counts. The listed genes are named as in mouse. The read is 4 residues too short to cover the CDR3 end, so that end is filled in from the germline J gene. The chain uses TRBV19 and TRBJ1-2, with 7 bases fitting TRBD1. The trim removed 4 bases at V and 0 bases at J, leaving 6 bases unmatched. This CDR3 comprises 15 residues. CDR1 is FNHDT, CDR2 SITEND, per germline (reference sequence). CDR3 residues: CASSVYRGANSDYTF. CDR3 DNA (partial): TGTGCCAGCAGTGTTTACAGGGGCGCAAACTCC.

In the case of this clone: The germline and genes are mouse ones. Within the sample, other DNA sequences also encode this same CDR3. The CDR3 loop is CASSVGNSDYTF. The CDR3 bases that were read are TGTGCCAGCAGTGTGGGGAACTCC. V and J are TRBV13-3 and TRBJ1-2; no reliable D call. The read ends 4 residues shy of where the CDR3 ends; the end is completed using the germline J gene. The CDR3 is made up of 12 amino acids. V was trimmed by 3 bases and J by 2 bases, leaving 5 bases between them. Germline assignment: CDR1 NNHDY and CDR2 SYVADS.

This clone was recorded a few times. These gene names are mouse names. CDR3 in amino acids: CASSQGQGAMAEQFF. The sequenced part of the CDR3 DNA is TGTGCCAGCAGCCAAGGACAGGGGGCGATGGCT. The genes are TRBV5 and TRBJ2-1; 10 bases agree with TRBD1. Sequencing ends 4 residues short of the CDR3 end; the germline J gene provides the rest. The CDR3 is 15 residues long. Germline loops: CDR1 LGHNA, CDR2 YNLKQL (reference sequence).

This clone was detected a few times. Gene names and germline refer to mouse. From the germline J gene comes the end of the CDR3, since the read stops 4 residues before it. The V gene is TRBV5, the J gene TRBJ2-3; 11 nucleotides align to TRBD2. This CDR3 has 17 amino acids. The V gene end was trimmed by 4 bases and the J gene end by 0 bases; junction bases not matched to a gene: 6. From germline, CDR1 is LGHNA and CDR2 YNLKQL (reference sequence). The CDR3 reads CASSPRDWGSSAETLYF. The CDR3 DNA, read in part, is TGTGCCAGCAGCCCCCGGGACTGGGGGTCTAGTGCAGAA.

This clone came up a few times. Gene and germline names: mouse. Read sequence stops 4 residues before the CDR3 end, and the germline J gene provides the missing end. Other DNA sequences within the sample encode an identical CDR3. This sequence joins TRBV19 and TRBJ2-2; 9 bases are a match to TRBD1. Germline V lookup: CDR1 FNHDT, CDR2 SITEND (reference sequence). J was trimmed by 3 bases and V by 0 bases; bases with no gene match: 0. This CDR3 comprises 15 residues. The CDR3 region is CASSIGTGDTGQLYF. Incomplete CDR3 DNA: TGTGCCAGCAGTATAGGGACAGGGGACACCGGG.

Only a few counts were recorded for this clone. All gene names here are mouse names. The CDR3 loop reads CASSPQGPNSDYTF. Incomplete CDR3 DNA: TGTGCCAGCAGCCCACAGGGACCAAACTCC. V usage is TRBV19 and J usage is TRBJ1-2, with TRBD1 as a possible D gene (6 bases). The read ends 4 residues shy of where the CDR3 ends; the end is completed using the germline J gene. Trimming took 5 bases from V and 0 from J, leaving 11 bases between them. This CDR3 contains 14 residues. Germline CDR1 and CDR2: FNHDT and SITEND (reference sequence).

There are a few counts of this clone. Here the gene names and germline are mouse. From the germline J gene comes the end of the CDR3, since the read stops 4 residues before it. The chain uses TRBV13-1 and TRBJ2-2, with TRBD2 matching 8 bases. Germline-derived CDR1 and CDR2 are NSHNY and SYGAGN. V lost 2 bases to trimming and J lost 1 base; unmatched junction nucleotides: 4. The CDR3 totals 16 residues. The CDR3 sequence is CASSDGTGQNTGQLYF. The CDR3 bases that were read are TGTGCCAGCAGTGACGGGACTGGCCAAAACACCGGG.

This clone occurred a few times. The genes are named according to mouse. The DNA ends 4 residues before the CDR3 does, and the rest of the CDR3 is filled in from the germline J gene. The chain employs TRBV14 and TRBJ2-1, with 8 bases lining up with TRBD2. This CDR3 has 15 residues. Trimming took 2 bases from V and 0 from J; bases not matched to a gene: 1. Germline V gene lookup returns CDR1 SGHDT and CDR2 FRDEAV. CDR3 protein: CASSLTGDNYAEQFF. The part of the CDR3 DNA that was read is TGTGCCAGCAGTTTGACTGGGGATAACTATGCT. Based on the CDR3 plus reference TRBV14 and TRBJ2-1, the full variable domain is EAGVTQSPRYAVLQEGQAVSFWCDPISGHDTLYWYQQPRDQGPQLLVYFRDEAVIDNSQLPSDRFSAVRPKGTNSTLKIQSAKQGDTATYLCASSLTGDNYAEQFFGPGTRLTVL.

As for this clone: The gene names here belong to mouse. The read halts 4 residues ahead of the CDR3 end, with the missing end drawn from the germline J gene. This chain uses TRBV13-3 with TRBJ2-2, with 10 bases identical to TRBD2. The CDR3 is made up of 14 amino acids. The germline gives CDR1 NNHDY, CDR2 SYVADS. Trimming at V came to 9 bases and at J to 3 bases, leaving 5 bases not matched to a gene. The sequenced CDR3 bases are TGTGCCATCTCGACTGGGGGGTACACCGGG. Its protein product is CAISTGGYTG. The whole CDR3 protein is CAISTGGYTGQLYF.

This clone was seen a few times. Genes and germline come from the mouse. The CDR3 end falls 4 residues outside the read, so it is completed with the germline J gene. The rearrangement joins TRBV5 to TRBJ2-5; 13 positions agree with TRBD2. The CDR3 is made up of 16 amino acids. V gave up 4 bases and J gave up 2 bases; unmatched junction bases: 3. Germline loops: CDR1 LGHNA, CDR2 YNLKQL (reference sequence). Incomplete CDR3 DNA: TGTGCCAGCAGCCGGGACTGGGGGGGATTCCAAGAC. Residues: CASSRDWGGFQD. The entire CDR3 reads CASSRDWGGFQDTQYF.

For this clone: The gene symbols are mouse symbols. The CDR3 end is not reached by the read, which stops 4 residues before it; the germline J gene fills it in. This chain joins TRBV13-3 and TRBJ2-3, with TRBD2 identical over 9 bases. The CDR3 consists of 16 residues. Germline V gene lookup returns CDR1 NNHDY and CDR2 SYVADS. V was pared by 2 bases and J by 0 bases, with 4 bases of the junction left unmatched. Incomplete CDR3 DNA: TGTGCCAGCAGTGAATCTGGGGGGGGAAGTGCAGAA. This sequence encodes CASSESGGGSAE. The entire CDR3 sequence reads CASSESGGGSAETLYF.

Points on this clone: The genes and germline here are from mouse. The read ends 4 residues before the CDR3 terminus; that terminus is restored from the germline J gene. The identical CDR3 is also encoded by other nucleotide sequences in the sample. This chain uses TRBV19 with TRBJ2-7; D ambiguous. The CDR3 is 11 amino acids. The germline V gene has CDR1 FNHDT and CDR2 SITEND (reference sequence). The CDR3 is CASSKQYEQYF. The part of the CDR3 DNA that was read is TGTGCCAGCAGTAAACAGTAT.